The 7 T cell receptor beta chains below were found in one sample sequenced in a study of cytomegalovirus exposure and HLA in healthy donors. Profiled with immunoSEQ multiplex PCR; TCRdb holds only in-frame clones, not every one. This sample has roughly 180,000 clones, with roughly 86% found just once. What was sequenced was PBMCs. The receptors shown here come from a man aged 25-45 years in good health and CMV-seropositive.

This clone has just a few counts. The CDR3 spells CASSHRDPFGGNTEAFF. CDR3 DNA: TGTGCCAGCTCCCATCGGGACCCTTTTGGAGGAAACACTGAAGCTTTCTTT. The V and J genes are TRBV18 and TRBJ1-1; a weak D match, TRBD1 (5 bases). With 6 bases removed from V and 2 bases from J, the gap between germline ends came to 22 bases. The V gene's germline CDR1 is KGHSH and CDR2 LQKENI. The CDR3 is 17 amino acids.

The chain has TRBV27 and TRBJ2-5, with a possible D match to TRBD2 (5 bases). V lost 3 bases and J 7 bases, leaving 15 bases between the germline ends. The CDR3 has 14 residues. Germline values: CDR1 MNHEY, CDR2 SMNVEV (reference sequence). The CDR3 region has the DNA TGTGCCAGCAGTTTGGCGGGCCGGGGTTCGACCCAGTACTTC. Translating gives CASSLAGRGSTQYF.

The chain uses TRBV5-1 and TRBJ2-7, with a possible D match to TRBD1 (5 bases). Trimming removed 3 bases from V and 0 bases from J, with 16 bases in between. CDR1 and CDR2 (germline): SGHRS, YFSETQ. This CDR3 has 16 residues. DNA of the CDR3: TGCGCCAGCAGCTCCCAGGGCTTTTCCAACTCCTACGAGCAGTACTTC. Translating gives CASSSQGFSNSYEQYF.

The chain employs TRBV11-2 and TRBJ2-7; tentatively, D is TRBD1 or TRBD2 (5 bases each). Germline V lookup: CDR1 SGHAT, CDR2 FQNNGV. Trimming took 0 bases from V and 2 from J, leaving 11 bases between them. This CDR3 region has 15 residues. This CDR3 is CASSLEAGTTYEQYF. The CDR3 bases are TGTGCCAGCAGCTTAGAGGCCGGGACCACCTACGAGCAGTACTTC.

The rearrangement links TRBV2 to TRBJ2-7, with 8 bases identical to TRBD2. The V gene end was trimmed by 4 bases and the J gene end by 4 bases; junction bases not matched to a gene: 9. The CDR3 covers 15 residues. Germline-derived CDR1 and CDR2 are SNHLY and FYNNEI. The chain's CDR3 is CASSGAGTRGYEQYF. The CDR3 coding sequence is TGTGCCAGCAGTGGGGCCGGGACTAGGGGGTACGAGCAGTACTTC.

V gene TRBV25-1 combines with J gene TRBJ1-4; D unresolved. Per germline, CDR1 MGHDK and CDR2 SYGVNS. The V end was cut by 1 base, the J end by 5 bases, with 14 bases between. CDR3 length: 16 amino acids. CDR3 residues: CASSEFLGQENEKLFF. The CDR3 DNA follows: TGTGCCAGCAGTGAATTTTTGGGTCAGGAAAATGAAAAACTGTTTTTT.

This chain connects TRBV5-1 to TRBJ1-1; no definite D call. The CDR3 has 13 residues. Germline V gene sequence: CDR1 SGHRS, CDR2 YFSETQ. V lost 4 bases and J 5 bases, leaving 12 bases between the germline ends. The CDR3 protein is CASSPGPVTEAFF. As DNA, the CDR3 is TGCGCCAGCAGCCCGGGCCCGGTAACTGAAGCTTTCTTT.